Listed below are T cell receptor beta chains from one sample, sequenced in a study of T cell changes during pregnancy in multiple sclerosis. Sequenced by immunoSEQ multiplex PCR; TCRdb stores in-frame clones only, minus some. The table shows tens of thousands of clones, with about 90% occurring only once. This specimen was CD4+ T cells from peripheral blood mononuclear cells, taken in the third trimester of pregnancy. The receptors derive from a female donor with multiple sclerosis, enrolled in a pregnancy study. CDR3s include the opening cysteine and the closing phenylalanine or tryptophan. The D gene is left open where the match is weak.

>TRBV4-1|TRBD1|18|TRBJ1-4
CASSRPGGGRGIIEKLFF
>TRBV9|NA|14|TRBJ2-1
CASSAAGFANEQFF
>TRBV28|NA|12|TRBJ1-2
CGSGPSNYGYTF
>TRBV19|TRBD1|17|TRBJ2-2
CAVKGQEALANTGELFF
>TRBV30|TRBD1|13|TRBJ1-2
CAWVGQGVTGYTF
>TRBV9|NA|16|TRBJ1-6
CASSERGGSYNSPLHF
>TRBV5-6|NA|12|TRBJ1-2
CASSLSLLGYTF
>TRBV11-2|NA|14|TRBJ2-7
CASSLNPGGPVQYF
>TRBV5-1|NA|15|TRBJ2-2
CASSLVSRGTGELFF
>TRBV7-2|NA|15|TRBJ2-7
CASSLSPGVVYEQYF
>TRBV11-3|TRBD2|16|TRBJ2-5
CASSPRGGSGGETQYF
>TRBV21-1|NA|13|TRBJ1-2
CASSEQGAAGYTF
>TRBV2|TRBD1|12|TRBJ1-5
CASKGTGPSQHF
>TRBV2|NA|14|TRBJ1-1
CASSGEDSFTEAFF
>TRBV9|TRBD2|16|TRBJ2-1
CASSVGAGGPYNEQFF
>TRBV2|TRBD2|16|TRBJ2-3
CASTLSWTSGGDTQYF